The TCR beta chain described here comes from a study of blood T cell repertoires in COVID-19. About the research overall: The samples span acute and convalescent COVID-19 from the United States, Italy and Spain. PBMCs, B-cell-depleted T cells, or T cells were the source of the cDNA or gDNA that made up the material.

Authors' methods: The assay estimated nucleated cells by amplifying reference gene primers. Clones were sequenced by immunoSEQ multiplex PCR, and TCRdb holds only the in-frame ones, with some missing. V, J and clone size derive from that table, while D and trimming were established from the DNA sequence. The data show over 90,000 clones, about 85% seen once. In the case of this clone: The junction shows a germline mismatch at one end, possibly a read error.

Followed over time, Seattle patients had been enrolled while infection was active. The CDR3 has 14 amino acids. Per the germline V gene, CDR1 is SGHNT and CDR2 is YYREEE (reference sequence). The sample comprised peripheral blood. This receptor was obtained from a woman in her 50s with COVID-19, enrolled during active disease. V usage is TRBV5-4 and J usage is TRBJ1-1; D remains ambiguous. The CDR3 bases are TGTGCCAGCACCTTGGGCGTAAAGAACACTGAAGCTTTCTTT. Translating gives CASTLGVKNTEAFF. Supplemented by reference TRBV5-4 and TRBJ1-1, the full variable domain reads ETGVTQSPTHLIKTRGQQVTLRCSSQSGHNTVSWYQQALGQGPQFIFQYYREEENGRGNFPPRFSGLQFPNYSSELNVNALELDDSALYLCASTLGVKNTEAFFGQGTRLTVV.